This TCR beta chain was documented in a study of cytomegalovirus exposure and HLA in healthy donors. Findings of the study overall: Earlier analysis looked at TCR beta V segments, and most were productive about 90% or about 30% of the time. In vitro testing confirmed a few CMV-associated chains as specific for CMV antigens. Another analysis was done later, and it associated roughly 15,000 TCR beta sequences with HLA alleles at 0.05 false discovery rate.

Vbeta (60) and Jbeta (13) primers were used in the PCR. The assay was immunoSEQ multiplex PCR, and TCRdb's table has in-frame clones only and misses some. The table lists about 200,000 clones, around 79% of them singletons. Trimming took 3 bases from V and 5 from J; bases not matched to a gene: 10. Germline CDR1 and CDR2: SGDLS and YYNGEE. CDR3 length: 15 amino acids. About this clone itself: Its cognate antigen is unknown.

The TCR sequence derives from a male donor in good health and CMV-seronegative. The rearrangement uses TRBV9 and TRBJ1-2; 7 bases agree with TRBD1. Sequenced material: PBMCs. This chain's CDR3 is CASSATWGQSYGYTF. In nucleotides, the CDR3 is TGTGCCAGCAGCGCAACCTGGGGACAGAGTTATGGCTACACCTTC.